This TCR beta chain was identified during a study of cytomegalovirus exposure and HLA in healthy donors. A remark on this clone: Antigen specificity is unknown.

The protocol was immunoSEQ multiplex PCR, while the TCRdb copy is restricted to in-frame clones and leaves out a portion. The sample holds some 45,000 clones, roughly nine tenths seen once. The CDR3 sequence is 13 residues long. V lost 3 bases to trimming and J lost 4 bases; unmatched junction nucleotides: 2. Germline V gene data show CDR1 as MNHNS and CDR2 as SASEGT. Study-wide findings and caveats: The TCR clusters that emerged in the first cohort tended, a later analysis found, to co-occur in the roughly 130 validation repertoires. In vitro work confirmed that a few CMV-associated chains recognize CMV antigens. Per published reports, the classifier diagnosed cytomegalovirus status with high specificity and sensitivity. Cytomegalovirus-associated TCR beta chains were listed, numbering 150 to 200.

Sequencing input: PBMCs. The chain couples TRBV6-1 to TRBJ2-5; 7 bases are a match to TRBD1. This sequence was found in a man younger than 35 in good health and CMV-seronegative. CDR3 DNA: TGTGCCAGCAGTGAGACAGGGTTAGAGACCCAGTACTTC. Translation: CASSETGLETQYF.